The source of this T cell receptor (beta chain) is a study of a mutant IDH1 vaccine in newly diagnosed glioma. At the level of the study: Pretreatment consisted of radiotherapy, temozolomide, or both, with most receiving both. Study outcomes and limitations: Apparently unrelated to pseudoprogression were changes in the top peripheral T cell clonotypes.

Time point here: week 11, during vaccination. Mutant IDH1 20-mer peptide, at 300 ug, made up each vaccine dose, with topical imiquimod. Turning to this clone: Its antigen is not identified.

Assay used: immunoSEQ multiplex PCR; TCRdb lists only in-frame clones, some missing. The table has under 150,000 clones, 85% to 90% seen once. Sequencing used PBMCs, obtained from a glioma patient whose treatment included an IDH1 peptide vaccine. This clonotype was sampled from a woman between 50 and 59 years old with glioma.

The CDR3 DNA is TGTGCCAGTAGTATAAGAGGGACTAGCGGCCTCACAGATACGCAGTATTTT. This translates into CASSIRGTSGLTDTQYF. The genes are TRBV19 and TRBJ2-3; 11 bases are a match to TRBD2. V dropped 2 bases and J dropped 2; count of bases not matched to a gene: 6. This CDR3 is 17 amino acids long. Germline CDR1 is LNHDA and CDR2 is SQIVND (reference sequence). The entire variable domain, with the rest obtained from reference TRBV19 and TRBJ2-3, is as follows: DGGITQSPKYLFRKEGQNVTLSCEQNLNHDAMYWYRQDPGQGLRLIYYSQIVNDFQKGDIAEGYSVSREKKESFPLTVTSAQKNPTAFYLCASSIRGTSGLTDTQYFGPGTRLTVL.